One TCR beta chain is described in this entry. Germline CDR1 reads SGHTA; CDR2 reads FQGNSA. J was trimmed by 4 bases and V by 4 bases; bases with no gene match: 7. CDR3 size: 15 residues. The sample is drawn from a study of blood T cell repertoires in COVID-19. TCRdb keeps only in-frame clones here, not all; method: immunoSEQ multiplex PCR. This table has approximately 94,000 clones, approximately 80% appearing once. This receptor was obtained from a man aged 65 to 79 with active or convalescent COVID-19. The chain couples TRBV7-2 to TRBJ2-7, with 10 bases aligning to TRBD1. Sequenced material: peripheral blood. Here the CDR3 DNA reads TGTGCCAGCAGCTCCGCCGGGACAGGGGTTTACGAGCAGTACTTC. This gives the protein CASSSAGTGVYEQYF.